The source of this T cell receptor beta chain is a study of regulatory T cells in long-lasting Graves disease. Study-level information: Positive TSH receptor antibodies alongside over 5 years of antithyroid drugs were what marked Graves' disease as persistent.

In this sample, this clonotype turned up many times. Its specificity is not known. Findings and limits, study-wide: With persistent disease, TRBV28, TRBJ1-2 and TRBJ2-5 were the favored segments. Whereas new patients shared 800 to 1,000 public clonotypes, persistent patients shared more, at 2,500 to 3,500.

Construction of the TCR beta libraries employed iRepertoire HTBI primers in conjunction with Arm-PCR of CDR3 regions. MiXCR, run by TCRdb on the multiplex PCR reads, gives a single entry per CDR3 protein. The top ten hold roughly 8% of the sample, which has 400,000 to 500,000 distinct CDR3 sequences, less than 25% seen once. V gave up 4 bases and J gave up 10 bases, with 13 bases separating them. The length of the CDR3 is 12 residues. CDR1 MDHEN and CDR2 SYDVKM come from the germline V gene. Described time point: persistent/refractory GD, antithyroid drugs over 5 years with positive TRAb. After RNA was extracted from PBMCs, the TCR library was made from it. Patients were from an endocrinology department in Xi'an, China.

The starting material was peripheral blood mononuclear cells (PBMCs), obtained when the disease was refractory, from a patient treated with antithyroid drugs. The clonotype was recovered from a female donor with Graves disease. The chain is built from TRBV28 and TRBJ1-1; no clear D. CDR3 residues: CASSSLAGGAFF. The CDR3 nucleotides are TGTGCCAGCAGTTCCCTCGCCGGTGGAGCTTTCTTT.